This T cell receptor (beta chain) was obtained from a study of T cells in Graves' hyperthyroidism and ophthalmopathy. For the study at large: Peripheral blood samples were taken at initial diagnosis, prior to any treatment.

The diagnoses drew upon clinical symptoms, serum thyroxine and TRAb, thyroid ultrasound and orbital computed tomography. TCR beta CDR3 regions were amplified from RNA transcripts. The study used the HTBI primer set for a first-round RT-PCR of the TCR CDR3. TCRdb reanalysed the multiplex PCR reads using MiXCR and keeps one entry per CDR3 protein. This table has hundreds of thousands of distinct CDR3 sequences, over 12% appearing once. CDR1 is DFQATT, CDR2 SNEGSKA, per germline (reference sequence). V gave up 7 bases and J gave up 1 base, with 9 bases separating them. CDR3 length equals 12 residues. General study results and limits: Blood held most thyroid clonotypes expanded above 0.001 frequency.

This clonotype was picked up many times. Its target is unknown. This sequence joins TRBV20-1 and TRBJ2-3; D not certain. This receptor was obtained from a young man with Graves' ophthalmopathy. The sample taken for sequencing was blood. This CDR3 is CSVNTRTDTQYF. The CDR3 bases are TGCAGTGTAAACACTCGCACAGATACGCAGTATTTT.